The 2 T cell receptor beta chains below come from one sample, sequenced in a study of PD-L1 blockade in urothelial cancer. Assay: immunoSEQ multiplex PCR; the TCRdb copy retains only in-frame clones and omits some. Of tens of thousands of clones in the sample, roughly 82% are singletons; the top ten hold 8% to 9.5%. The sample here was PBMCs, taken around atezolizumab (anti-PD-L1) treatment. The receptors come from a man aged 65 to 79 with urothelial cancer.

The V call is TRBV9, the J call TRBJ2-5; 8 bases align to TRBD1. Germline V gene data show CDR1 as SGDLS and CDR2 as YYNGEE. Germline trimming cut 0 bases from V and 2 bases from J; bases unmatched to any gene: 6. The CDR3 sequence is 16 residues long. Here the CDR3 DNA reads TGTGCCAGCAGCGTAGGAGGACAGGGCGAACAAGAGACCCAGTACTTC. Translated: CASSVGGQGEQETQYF.

J is TRBJ1-4 and V is TRBV5-4; 9 bases match TRBD1. V dropped 4 bases and J dropped 5; count of bases not matched to a gene: 3. Germline V lookup: CDR1 SGHNT, CDR2 YYREEE (reference sequence). This CDR3 is 14 amino acids long. CDR3: CASSQGTGNEKLFF. CDR3 sequence (DNA): TGTGCCAGCAGCCAAGGGACAGGGAATGAAAAACTGTTTTTT.